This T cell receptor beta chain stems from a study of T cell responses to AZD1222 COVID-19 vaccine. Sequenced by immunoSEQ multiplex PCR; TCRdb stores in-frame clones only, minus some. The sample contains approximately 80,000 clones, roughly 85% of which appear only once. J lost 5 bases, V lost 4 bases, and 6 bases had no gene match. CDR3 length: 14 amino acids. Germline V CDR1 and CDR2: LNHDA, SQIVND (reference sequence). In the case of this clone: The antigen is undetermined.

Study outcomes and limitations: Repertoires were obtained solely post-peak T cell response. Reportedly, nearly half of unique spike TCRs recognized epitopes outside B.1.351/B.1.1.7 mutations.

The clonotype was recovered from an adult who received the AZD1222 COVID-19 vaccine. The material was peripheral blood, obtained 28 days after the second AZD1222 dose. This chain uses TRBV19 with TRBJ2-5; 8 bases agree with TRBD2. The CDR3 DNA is TGTGCCAGTAGTACCTCGGGAGGGCGGGAGACCCAGTACTTC. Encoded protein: CASSTSGGRETQYF.